This T cell receptor (beta chain) was obtained from a study of cytomegalovirus exposure and HLA in healthy donors. This clone is a singleton in its sample. V lost 0 bases, J lost 2 bases, and 9 bases stayed unmatched. The CDR3 loop spans 17 amino acids. Germline assignment: CDR1 SGHRS and CDR2 YFSETQ. The PCR ran on 60 Vbeta and 13 Jbeta primers. Assay used: immunoSEQ multiplex PCR; TCRdb lists only in-frame clones, some missing. The sample lists some 240,000 clones; about 78% were seen once. This receptor was obtained from a male donor in good health and CMV-seronegative. The sample taken for sequencing was PBMCs. The chain has TRBV5-1 and TRBJ2-7; 9 bases align to TRBD2. CDR3 in DNA: TGCGCCAGCAGCTTGGAGGTTAGCGGGAGCCTCACCTACGAGCAGTACTTC. Protein product: CASSLEVSGSLTYEQYF.